This T cell receptor beta chain was captured by sequencing in a study of PD-L1 blockade in urothelial cancer. The wider study: About 85% of the roughly 30 patients were males with bladder-origin urothelial cancer. Blood drawn 3 weeks (second dose) and 6 weeks after treatment start was analyzed.

This clone was found once. The germline V and J ends were trimmed by 3 bases and 0 bases, with 12 bases remaining between them. Germline CDR1 reads KGHSH; CDR2 reads LQKENI. This CDR3 is 16 amino acids long. Profiled with immunoSEQ multiplex PCR; TCRdb holds only in-frame clones, not every one. The table includes approximately 48,000 clones, around 74% detected once. Time point of the sample: pretreatment peripheral blood. The TCR was taken from a man between 65 and 85 years old with urothelial cancer. The chain is built from TRBV18 and TRBJ1-5; D possibly corresponds to TRBD1 (6 bases). The sequences come from PBMCs, collected around atezolizumab (anti-PD-L1) treatment. Written as DNA, the CDR3 is TGTGCCAGCTCACCCCTACGGACAGATAGCAATCAGCCCCAGCATTTT. Its translation is CASSPLRTDSNQPQHF.